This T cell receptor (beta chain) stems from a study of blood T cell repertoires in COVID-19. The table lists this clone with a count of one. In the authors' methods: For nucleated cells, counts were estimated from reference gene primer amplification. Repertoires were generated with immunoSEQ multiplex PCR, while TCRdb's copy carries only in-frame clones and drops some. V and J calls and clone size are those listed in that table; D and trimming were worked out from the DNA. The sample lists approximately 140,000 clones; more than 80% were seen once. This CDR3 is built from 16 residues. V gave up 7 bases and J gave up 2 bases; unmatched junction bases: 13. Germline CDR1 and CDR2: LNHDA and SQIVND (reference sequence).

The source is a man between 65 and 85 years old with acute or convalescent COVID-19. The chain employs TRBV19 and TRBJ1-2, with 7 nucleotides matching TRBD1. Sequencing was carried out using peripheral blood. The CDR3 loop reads CASTNTPGTANYGYTF. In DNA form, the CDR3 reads TGTGCCAGTACCAATACCCCCGGGACAGCAAACTATGGCTACACCTTC.